This TCR beta chain was sequenced during a study of shared clonotypes between healthy human individuals. Study-level results: Clonotype sharing among donors, it was expected, would be affected by sequencing depth. Sampling included only blood; tissue repertoires likely differ.

Of note for this clone: What it recognizes is unknown.

The CDR3 extends over 16 amino acids. Trimming stripped 4 bases from V and 5 bases from J, with 21 bases between. Germline V gene lookup returns CDR1 SGHRS and CDR2 YFSETQ. Here immunoSEQ multiplex PCR was the method, and the copy in TCRdb shows in-frame clones only, minus some. Here the sample spans roughly 2.5 million clones, over 85% being singletons. Those who donated, Caucasian adults without exception, all lived in Nashville, Tennessee. CD4+ cells yielded CD45RA+ naive and CD45RA-negative memory subsets. Sequenced material: naive CD4+ T cells sorted from blood. The subset here: CD45RA+ positively selected. The TCR comes from a man between 18 and 29 years old in good health. V is TRBV5-1 and J is TRBJ2-5, with D perhaps TRBD1 or TRBD2 (5 bases each). CDR3 in amino acids: CASSVTGRAGSETQYF. The DNA for the CDR3 is TGCGCCAGCAGCGTTACGGGCAGGGCAGGGAGCGAGACCCAGTACTTC.